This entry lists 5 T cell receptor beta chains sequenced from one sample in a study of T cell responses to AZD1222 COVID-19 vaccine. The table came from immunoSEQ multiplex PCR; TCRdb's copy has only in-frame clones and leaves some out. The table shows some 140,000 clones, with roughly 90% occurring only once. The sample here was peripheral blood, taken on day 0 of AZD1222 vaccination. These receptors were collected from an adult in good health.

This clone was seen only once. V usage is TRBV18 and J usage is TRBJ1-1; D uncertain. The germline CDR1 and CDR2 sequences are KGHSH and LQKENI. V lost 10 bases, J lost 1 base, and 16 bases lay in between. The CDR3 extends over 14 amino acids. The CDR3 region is CATLIGLSNTEAFF. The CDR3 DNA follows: TGTGCCACCTTAATAGGCCTGTCGAACACTGAAGCTTTCTTT.

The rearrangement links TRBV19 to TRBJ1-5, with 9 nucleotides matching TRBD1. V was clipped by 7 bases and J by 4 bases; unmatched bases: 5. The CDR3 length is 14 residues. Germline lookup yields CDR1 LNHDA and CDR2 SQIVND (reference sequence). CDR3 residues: CASTKQGANQPQHF. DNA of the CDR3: TGTGCCAGTACCAAACAGGGGGCAAATCAGCCCCAGCATTTT.

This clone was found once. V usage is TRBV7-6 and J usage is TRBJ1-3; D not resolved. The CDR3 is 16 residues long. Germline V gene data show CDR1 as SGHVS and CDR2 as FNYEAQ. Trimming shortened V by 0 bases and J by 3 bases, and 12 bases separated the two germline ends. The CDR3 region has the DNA TGTGCCAGCAGCTTAGCGTCCCCTAGGGATGGAAACACCATATATTTT. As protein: CASSLASPRDGNTIYF.

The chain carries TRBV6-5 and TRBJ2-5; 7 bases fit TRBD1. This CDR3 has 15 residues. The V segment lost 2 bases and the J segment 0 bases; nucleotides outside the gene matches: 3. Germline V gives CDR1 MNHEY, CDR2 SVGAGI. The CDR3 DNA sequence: TGTGCCAGCAGTTACCTGGGACAGTACCAAGAGACCCAGTACTTC. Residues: CASSYLGQYQETQYF.

CDR3 nucleotides: TGTGCCAGCAGTGACCCTTGGACAGGGAGGACTGGAAACACCATATATTTT. Amino acids: CASSDPWTGRTGNTIYF. The rearrangement uses TRBV6-1 and TRBJ1-3, with 8 bases lining up with TRBD1. V shed 3 bases, J shed 2 bases, and the junction held 9 bases outside the gene matches. This CDR3 spans 17 amino acids. CDR1 is MNHNS, CDR2 SASEGT, per germline.